This T cell receptor (beta chain) emerged from a study of chemoradiotherapy in HPV16-positive cancers. Study at large: Functional T-cell assays on two HPV16-positive patients' cells defined candidate HPV-specific clones and common TCR motifs. General observations from the study: Only a couple of HPV16-positive patients supplied the functional HPV-specificity definition.

V was trimmed by 4 bases and J by 4 bases, leaving 17 bases between them. The germline gives CDR1 LNHDA, CDR2 SQIVND (reference sequence). CDR3 size: 16 residues. The repertoire was sequenced with immunoSEQ multiplex PCR; TCRdb's copy has only in-frame clones and lacks some. The data show approximately 10,000 clones, 86% seen once. This clone turned up a few times. Antigen specificity is unknown. The receptor was isolated from a human donor with HPV-associated anogenital cancer. The sequencing used blood, collected from a patient who underwent chemoradiotherapy. J is TRBJ1-5 and V is TRBV19, with D uncertain. The CDR3 DNA sequence: TGTGCCAGTAGTACCGACCCGAACGTTTGGAATCAGCCCCAGCATTTT. It specifies CASSTDPNVWNQPQHF. The whole variable domain, remainder taken from reference TRBV19 and TRBJ1-5, is DGGITQSPKYLFRKEGQNVTLSCEQNLNHDAMYWYRQDPGQGLRLIYYSQIVNDFQKGDIAEGYSVSREKKESFPLTVTSAQKNPTAFYLCASSTDPNVWNQPQHFGDGTRLSIL.